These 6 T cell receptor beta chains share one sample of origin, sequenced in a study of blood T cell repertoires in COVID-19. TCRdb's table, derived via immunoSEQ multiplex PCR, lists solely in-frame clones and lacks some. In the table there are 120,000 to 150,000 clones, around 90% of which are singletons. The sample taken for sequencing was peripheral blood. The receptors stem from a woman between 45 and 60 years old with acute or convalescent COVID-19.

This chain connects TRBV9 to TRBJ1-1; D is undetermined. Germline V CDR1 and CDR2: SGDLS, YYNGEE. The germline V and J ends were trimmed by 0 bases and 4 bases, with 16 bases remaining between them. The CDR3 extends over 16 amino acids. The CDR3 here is CASSVDEAGSVTEAFF. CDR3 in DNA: TGTGCCAGCAGCGTAGACGAGGCGGGGAGTGTCACTGAAGCTTTCTTT.

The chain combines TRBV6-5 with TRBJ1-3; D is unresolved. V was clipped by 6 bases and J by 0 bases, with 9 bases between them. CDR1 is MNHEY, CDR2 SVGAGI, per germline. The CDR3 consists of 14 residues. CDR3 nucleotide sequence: TGTGCCAGCAGACCTACAGTCTCTGGAAACACCATATATTTT. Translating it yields CASRPTVSGNTIYF.

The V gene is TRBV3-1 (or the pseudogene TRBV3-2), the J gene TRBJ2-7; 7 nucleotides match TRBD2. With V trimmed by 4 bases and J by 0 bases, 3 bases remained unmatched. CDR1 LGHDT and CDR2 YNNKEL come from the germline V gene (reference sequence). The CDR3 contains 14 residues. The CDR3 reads CASSRGGSSYEQYF. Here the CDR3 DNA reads TGTGCCAGCAGCCGGGGGGGGAGCTCCTACGAGCAGTACTTC.

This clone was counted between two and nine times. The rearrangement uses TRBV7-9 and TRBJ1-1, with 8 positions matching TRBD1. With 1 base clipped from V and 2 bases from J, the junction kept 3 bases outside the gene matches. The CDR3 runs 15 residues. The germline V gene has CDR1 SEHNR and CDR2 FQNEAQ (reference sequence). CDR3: CASSLEAGGNTEAFF. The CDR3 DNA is TGTGCCAGCAGCTTAGAGGCAGGGGGCAACACTGAAGCTTTCTTT.

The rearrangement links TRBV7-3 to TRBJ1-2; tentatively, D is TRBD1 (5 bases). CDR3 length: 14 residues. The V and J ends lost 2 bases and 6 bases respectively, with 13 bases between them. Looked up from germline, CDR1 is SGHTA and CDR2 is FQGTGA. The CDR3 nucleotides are TGTGCCAGCAGCTTAGACCCGCAGGGCCATGGCTACACCTTC. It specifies CASSLDPQGHGYTF.

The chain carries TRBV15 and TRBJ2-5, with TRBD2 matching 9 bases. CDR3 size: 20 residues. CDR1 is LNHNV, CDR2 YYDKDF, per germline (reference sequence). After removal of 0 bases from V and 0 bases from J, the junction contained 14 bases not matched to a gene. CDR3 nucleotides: TGTGCCACCAGCAGAGACCTCGGGGAATCCCAGCGGGAGGACCAAGAGACCCAGTACTTC. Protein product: CATSRDLGESQREDQETQYF. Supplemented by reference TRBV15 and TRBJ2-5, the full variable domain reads DAMVIQNPRYQVTQFGKPVTLSCSQTLNHNVMYWYQQKSSQAPKLLFHYYDKDFNNEADTPDNFQSRRPNTSFCFLDIRSPGLGDTAMYLCATSRDLGESQREDQETQYFGPGTRLLVL.